Listed below are T cell receptor beta chains from one sample, sequenced in a study of blood T cell repertoires in COVID-19. Using immunoSEQ multiplex PCR, the repertoire was profiled, and TCRdb retains in-frame clones only, with some absent. The sample records some 250,000 clones, approximately 81% being singletons. The sequencing input was peripheral blood. These receptor sequences come from a woman aged 18-29 years with acute or convalescent COVID-19. Each CDR3 is given with its conserved first and last residue. A D gene is named only where the DNA matches it firmly. Rows give clone size only sometimes, using once, few, many, or a class for an expanded clone.

d_gene: .
v_gene: TRBV10-3
abundance: once
j_gene: TRBJ2-7
CDR3aa: CAISEVQGPSYEQYF
CDR3nt: TGTGCCATCAGTGAAGTCCAGGGGCCCTCCTACGAGCAGTACTTC

d_gene: TRBD2
v_gene: TRBV19
abundance: .
j_gene: TRBJ2-5
CDR3aa: CASSIDLWGGGTQYF
CDR3nt: TGTGCCAGTAGTATAGATCTATGGGGCGGGGGGACCCAGTACTTC

d_gene: TRBD1
v_gene: TRBV7-2
abundance: .
j_gene: TRBJ2-3
CDR3aa: CASSLARGRTDTQYF
CDR3nt: TGTGCCAGCAGCTTAGCCAGGGGGCGCACAGATACGCAGTATTTT

d_gene: .
v_gene: TRBV5-1
abundance: .
j_gene: TRBJ2-5
CDR3aa: CASSLVRGVEETQYF
CDR3nt: TGCGCCAGCAGCTTGGTCAGGGGAGTGGAGGAGACCCAGTACTTC

d_gene: .
v_gene: TRBV5-1
abundance: .
j_gene: TRBJ1-1
CDR3aa: CASSNQGTEAFF
CDR3nt: TGCGCCAGCAGCAACCAGGGTACTGAAGCTTTCTTT

d_gene: TRBD1
v_gene: TRBV7-2
abundance: few
j_gene: TRBJ2-5
CDR3aa: CASSAVTGGGGTQYF
CDR3nt: TGTGCCAGCAGCGCCGTGACAGGGGGCGGTGGGACCCAGTACTTC

d_gene: .
v_gene: TRBV27
abundance: .
j_gene: TRBJ1-6
CDR3aa: CASSFRSGGNSPLHF
CDR3nt: TGTGCCAGCAGTTTTAGGTCCGGGGGGAATTCACCCCTCCACTTT

d_gene: TRBD1
v_gene: TRBV18
abundance: once
j_gene: TRBJ1-4
CDR3aa: CASSTAGTGQNEKLFF
CDR3nt: TGTGCCAGCTCAACCGCCGGGACAGGACAGAATGAAAAACTGTTTTTT

d_gene: .
v_gene: TRBV7-2
abundance: .
j_gene: TRBJ1-4
CDR3aa: CASSRHRGATNEKLFF
CDR3nt: TGTGCCAGCAGCCGGCATCGAGGTGCAACTAATGAAAAACTGTTTTTT

d_gene: .
v_gene: TRBV2
abundance: .
j_gene: TRBJ1-3
CDR3aa: CASSHYEDTIYF
CDR3nt: TGTGCCAGCAGCCACTACGAGGATACCATATATTTT

d_gene: .
v_gene: TRBV4-3
abundance: .
j_gene: TRBJ2-2
CDR3aa: CASSPVEGTGELFF
CDR3nt: TGCGCCAGCAGCCCCGTAGAGGGCACCGGGGAGCTGTTTTTT

d_gene: TRBD2
v_gene: TRBV7-9
abundance: .
j_gene: TRBJ2-3
CDR3aa: CASSLVGPGLAGITDTQYF
CDR3nt: TGTGCCAGCAGCTTAGTAGGACCGGGGCTAGCGGGAATCACAGATACGCAGTATTTT

d_gene: TRBD2
v_gene: TRBV7-9
abundance: .
j_gene: TRBJ2-1
CDR3aa: CASSSGLVVGNEQFF
CDR3nt: TGTGCCAGCAGCTCTGGACTAGTTGTTGGCAATGAGCAGTTCTTC

d_gene: TRBD1
v_gene: TRBV7-8
abundance: .
j_gene: TRBJ2-7
CDR3aa: CASSLGDRGYEQYF
CDR3nt: TGTGCCAGCAGCTTAGGGGACAGGGGCTACGAGCAGTACTTC

d_gene: TRBD1
v_gene: TRBV19
abundance: .
j_gene: TRBJ1-2
CDR3aa: CASRLKGQGAGYTF
CDR3nt: TGTGCCAGTAGACTCAAGGGACAGGGTGCTGGCTACACCTTC

d_gene: TRBD2
v_gene: TRBV27
abundance: .
j_gene: TRBJ2-1
CDR3aa: CASSWLAGGLYNEQFF
CDR3nt: TGTGCCAGCAGTTGGCTAGCGGGAGGGCTCTACAATGAGCAGTTCTTC

d_gene: TRBD1
v_gene: TRBV6-2/TRBV6-3
abundance: .
j_gene: TRBJ2-1
CDR3aa: CASSRTGGDYNEQFF
CDR3nt: TGTGCCAGCAGTAGGACAGGGGGTGACTACAATGAGCAGTTCTTC

d_gene: .
v_gene: TRBV7-9
abundance: .
j_gene: TRBJ1-3
CDR3aa: CASSLGTRAAVYF
CDR3nt: TGTGCCAGCAGCTTAGGTACGCGGGCAGCGGTATATTTT

d_gene: .
v_gene: TRBV19
abundance: .
j_gene: TRBJ1-1
CDR3aa: CASSIMGGLTEAFF
CDR3nt: TGTGCCAGTAGTATAATGGGGGGGCTGACTGAAGCTTTCTTT

d_gene: .
v_gene: TRBV7-3
abundance: .
j_gene: TRBJ1-2
CDR3aa: CASSLTGGPNSGYTF
CDR3nt: TGTGCCAGCAGCTTAACTGGGGGCCCTAACTCTGGCTACACCTTC

d_gene: .
v_gene: TRBV20-1
abundance: .
j_gene: TRBJ2-1
CDR3aa: CSAGAYNEQFF
CDR3nt: TGCAGTGCGGGAGCGTACAATGAGCAGTTCTTC

d_gene: .
v_gene: TRBV7-7
abundance: .
j_gene: TRBJ2-3
CDR3aa: CASSLVFSKSTDTQYF
CDR3nt: TGTGCTAGCAGCTTAGTTTTTAGTAAGAGCACAGATACGCAGTATTTT

d_gene: .
v_gene: TRBV3-1/TRBV3-2
abundance: .
j_gene: TRBJ1-1
CDR3aa: CASSPAAPILLNTEAFF
CDR3nt: TGTGCCAGCAGCCCCGCGGCCCCAATTCTACTAAACACTGAAGCTTTCTTT

d_gene: .
v_gene: TRBV30
abundance: .
j_gene: TRBJ2-3
CDR3aa: CAWSRVRDTQYF
CDR3nt: TGTGCCTGGAGTCGGGTAAGAGATACGCAGTATTTT

d_gene: TRBD1
v_gene: TRBV6-2/TRBV6-3
abundance: .
j_gene: TRBJ1-4
CDR3aa: CASSPGTGDVEKLFF
CDR3nt: TGTGCCAGCAGCCCCGGGACAGGGGATGTCGAAAAACTGTTTTTT

d_gene: .
v_gene: TRBV3-1/TRBV3-2
abundance: once
j_gene: TRBJ2-7
CDR3aa: CASSQGGVAPSSYEQYF
CDR3nt: TGTGCCAGCAGCCAAGGCGGTGTAGCGCCCAGCTCCTACGAGCAGTACTTC

d_gene: TRBD2
v_gene: TRBV5-1
abundance: .
j_gene: TRBJ2-1
CDR3aa: CASRVGGLAGAENEQFF
CDR3nt: TGCGCCAGCAGAGTGGGGGGCCTAGCGGGAGCTGAAAATGAGCAGTTCTTC

d_gene: .
v_gene: TRBV7-2
abundance: .
j_gene: TRBJ2-2
CDR3aa: CASRAIMGGVSTGELFF
CDR3nt: TGTGCCAGCAGAGCCATCATGGGGGGAGTGAGCACCGGGGAGCTGTTTTTT

d_gene: .
v_gene: TRBV7-8
abundance: once
j_gene: TRBJ2-3
CDR3aa: CASSLDWGVVTDTQYF
CDR3nt: TGTGCCAGCAGCTTAGACTGGGGGGTTGTCACAGATACGCAGTATTTT

d_gene: .
v_gene: TRBV7-9
abundance: once
j_gene: TRBJ1-1
CDR3aa: CASSPPLGAFKTEAFF
CDR3nt: TGTGCCAGCAGCCCCCCTCTGGGGGCATTTAAGACTGAAGCTTTCTTT

d_gene: TRBD2
v_gene: TRBV19
abundance: .
j_gene: TRBJ2-1
CDR3aa: CASGAAGAVSVNEQFF
CDR3nt: TGTGCCAGTGGGGCCGCGGGAGCGGTCTCGGTAAATGAGCAGTTCTTC

d_gene: .
v_gene: TRBV12-2
abundance: .
j_gene: TRBJ2-7
CDR3aa: CASRLVPRGAEQYF
CDR3nt: TGTGCAAGTCGCTTAGTCCCCCGCGGGGCGGAGCAGTACTTC

d_gene: .
v_gene: TRBV4-2
abundance: many
j_gene: TRBJ1-3
CDR3aa: CASSQDPEGSGNTIYF
CDR3nt: TGTGCCAGCAGCCAAGACCCCGAGGGAAGTGGAAACACCATATATTTT

d_gene: TRBD2
v_gene: TRBV7-8
abundance: .
j_gene: TRBJ2-1
CDR3aa: CASSPASGKEDEQFF
CDR3nt: TGTGCCAGCAGTCCAGCAAGCGGGAAGGAGGATGAGCAGTTCTTC

d_gene: .
v_gene: TRBV4-2
abundance: .
j_gene: TRBJ1-3
CDR3aa: CASSQERAGSSGNTIYF
CDR3nt: TGTGCCAGCAGCCAAGAGCGGGCAGGCAGCTCTGGAAACACCATATATTTT

d_gene: .
v_gene: TRBV5-6
abundance: .
j_gene: TRBJ1-2
CDR3aa: CASSLMGPGELTNYGYTF
CDR3nt: TGTGCCAGCAGCTTGATGGGGCCAGGAGAACTTACTAACTATGGCTACACCTTC

d_gene: .
v_gene: TRBV19
abundance: once
j_gene: TRBJ2-7
CDR3aa: CASSFQAGPWEQYF
CDR3nt: TGTGCCAGTAGTTTTCAAGCGGGCCCTTGGGAGCAGTACTTC

d_gene: .
v_gene: TRBV20-1
abundance: few
j_gene: TRBJ1-2
CDR3aa: CSAHDRYGYTF
CDR3nt: TGCAGTGCTCATGACAGATATGGCTACACCTTC

d_gene: .
v_gene: TRBV24-1
abundance: .
j_gene: TRBJ2-7
CDR3aa: CATSDQLDSALKREQYF
CDR3nt: TGTGCCACCAGTGATCAACTAGATAGCGCGTTAAAGCGGGAGCAGTACTTC

d_gene: TRBD2
v_gene: TRBV9
abundance: .
j_gene: TRBJ2-1
CDR3aa: CASSVGIAGLHNEQFF
CDR3nt: TGTGCCAGCAGCGTAGGGATAGCGGGACTACACAATGAGCAGTTCTTC

d_gene: .
v_gene: TRBV27
abundance: .
j_gene: TRBJ2-1
CDR3aa: CASSRGPGGSYNEQFF
CDR3nt: TGTGCCAGCAGCCGAGGGCCAGGGGGGTCCTACAATGAGCAGTTCTTC

d_gene: TRBD2
v_gene: TRBV6-5
abundance: .
j_gene: TRBJ2-5
CDR3aa: CASSYSLAGAAETQYF
CDR3nt: TGTGCCAGCAGTTACTCACTAGCGGGAGCAGCAGAGACCCAGTACTTC

d_gene: TRBD1
v_gene: TRBV5-1
abundance: .
j_gene: TRBJ2-3
CDR3aa: CASSGDTGVTTDTQYF
CDR3nt: TGCGCCAGCAGCGGGGATACAGGGGTTACCACAGATACGCAGTATTTT

d_gene: .
v_gene: TRBV30
abundance: .
j_gene: TRBJ1-4
CDR3aa: CAWSGTNAQYGEKLFF
CDR3nt: TGTGCCTGGAGTGGGACAAACGCACAATATGGTGAAAAACTGTTTTTT

d_gene: TRBD1
v_gene: TRBV7-9
abundance: .
j_gene: TRBJ2-1
CDR3aa: CASSQGQGVHNEQFF
CDR3nt: TGTGCCAGCAGCCAGGGACAGGGAGTTCACAATGAGCAGTTCTTC

d_gene: .
v_gene: TRBV5-5
abundance: once
j_gene: TRBJ1-5
CDR3aa: CASSFTLRGNQPQHF
CDR3nt: TGTGCCAGCAGCTTCACTTTACGCGGAAATCAGCCCCAGCATTTT

d_gene: TRBD1
v_gene: TRBV30
abundance: .
j_gene: TRBJ2-2
CDR3aa: CAWSSPIGTGSRGIWTGELFF
CDR3nt: TGTGCCTGGAGCTCCCCTATCGGGACAGGGTCTCGCGGGATATGGACCGGGGAGCTGTTTTTT

d_gene: TRBD1
v_gene: TRBV7-2
abundance: .
j_gene: TRBJ1-2
CDR3aa: CASSLASLGTGGGYGYTF
CDR3nt: TGTGCCAGCAGCTTAGCCTCATTAGGGACAGGGGGCGGCTATGGCTACACCTTC